The 25 T cell receptor beta chains given below trace back to one sample, sequenced in a study. In TCRdb, the 5' RACE reads were re-called with MiXCR into one record per CDR3 protein. The sample comprises roughly 52,000 distinct CDR3 sequences, 15% to 20% of which are singletons, and approximately 2.1% rests with the top ten. Sequenced: naive CD4+ T cells sorted from blood. Documented subset: naive CD4+ T cells, CD4+CD45RA+CD25-. Receptors were obtained from a female donor with breast cancer.

The V gene is TRBV28, the J gene TRBJ1-1; the D is unclear. Trimming took 6 bases from V and 3 from J, leaving 14 bases between them. This CDR3 comprises 14 residues. Per the germline V gene, CDR1 is MDHEN and CDR2 is SYDVKM. The CDR3 coding sequence is TGTGCCAGCAGGGTAGGTCACATCTACACTGAAGCTTTCTTT. Its protein product is CASRVGHIYTEAFF.

J is TRBJ2-7 and V is TRBV18; 8 bases match TRBD1. CDR3 length: 17 residues. The V segment lost 3 bases and the J segment 5 bases; nucleotides outside the gene matches: 15. Germline CDR1 KGHSH, CDR2 LQKENI. CDR3 in DNA: TGTGCCAGCTCACCTAACCCGGGACAGGCCCCCTTGGACGAGCAGTACTTC. Encoded protein: CASSPNPGQAPLDEQYF.

The table lists this clonotype with a few counts. This sequence joins TRBV7-2 and TRBJ2-7; D call uncertain. CDR3 length: 14 amino acids. Trimming shortened V by 5 bases and J by 2 bases, and 13 bases separated the two germline ends. CDR1 SGHTA and CDR2 FQGNSA come from the germline V gene. The CDR3 loop reads CASSPEAWAYEQYF. CDR3 nucleotides: TGTGCCAGCAGCCCTGAAGCATGGGCCTACGAGCAGTACTTC.

This clonotype was counted ten times or more. The rearrangement links TRBV7-9 to TRBJ1-2; the D is unclear. CDR1 is SEHNR and CDR2 is FQNEAQ in the germline V gene (reference sequence). This CDR3 is built from 13 residues. V shed 1 base and J shed 14 bases, with 17 bases lying between them. The CDR3 loop is CASSLVGGRDSTF. CDR3 coding DNA: TGTGCCAGCAGCTTAGTGGGCGGCCGTGATAGTACCTTC.

V gene TRBV5-1 combines with J gene TRBJ2-7; 14 bases are a match to TRBD2. The CDR3 consists of 15 residues. From germline, CDR1 is SGHRS and CDR2 YFSETQ. After removal of 4 bases from V and 8 bases from J, the junction contained 8 bases not matched to a gene. The CDR3 sequence is CASSPGLAGGRKQYF. CDR3 DNA: TGCGCCAGCAGCCCAGGACTAGCGGGAGGTCGTAAGCAGTACTTC.

This clonotype was observed a few times. The chain has TRBV5-1 and TRBJ1-1; 8 bases are shared with TRBD1. CDR1 and CDR2 from the germline V gene are SGHRS and YFSETQ. V shed 0 bases and J 4 bases; nucleotides not matched to a gene: 5. CDR3 size: 15 residues. In DNA form, the CDR3 reads TGCGCCAGCAGCTTGGCAGGGGGCAGTCTCACTGAAGCTTTCTTT. Translation gives CASSLAGGSLTEAFF.

The sample holds a few counts of this clonotype. The chain couples TRBV20-1 to TRBJ1-1, with 9 bases fitting TRBD1. V gave up 5 bases and J gave up 1 base; unmatched junction bases: 8. The V gene's germline CDR1 is DFQATT and CDR2 SNEGSKA (reference sequence). The CDR3 sequence is 15 residues long. The CDR3 nucleotides read TGCAGTGCTGCCGAACCGGGACAGGGGAACACTGAAGCTTTCTTT. It codes for CSAAEPGQGNTEAFF.

The sample holds a few counts of this clonotype. This chain joins TRBV6-6 and TRBJ1-1; the match to TRBD1 covers 8 bases. The CDR3 contains 17 residues. CDR1 and CDR2 from the germline V gene are MNHNY and SVGAGI (reference sequence). The J segment lost 3 bases and the V segment lost 3 bases, leaving 12 bases of the junction unmatched. The CDR3 DNA reads TGTGCCAGCAGTTATGGGAGACAGGGGTTATGGGACACTGAAGCTTTCTTT. Translation: CASSYGRQGLWDTEAFF.

This clonotype has ten or more counts. The V gene is TRBV20-1, the J gene TRBJ1-2; D gene unclear. V lost 4 bases and J lost 4, with 7 bases in between. Germline V lookup: CDR1 DFQATT, CDR2 SNEGSKA (reference sequence). The CDR3 spans 11 residues. Written as DNA, the CDR3 is TGCAGTGCTACCTGGGGCTATGGCTACACCTTC. Its protein product is CSATWGYGYTF.

This clonotype was seen a few times. This chain joins TRBV27 and TRBJ2-7; 8 bases fit TRBD1. The V segment lost 6 bases and the J segment 3 bases; nucleotides outside the gene matches: 4. From germline, CDR1 is MNHEY and CDR2 SMNVEV (reference sequence). The CDR3 runs 13 residues. CDR3: CASRDTGGYEQYF. DNA for the CDR3: TGTGCCAGCAGAGACACAGGGGGCTACGAGCAGTACTTC.

The table lists this clonotype with a few counts. The CDR3 loop is CASSELASNTEAFF. The CDR3, as DNA: TGTGCCAGCAGTGAATTGGCATCGAACACTGAAGCTTTCTTT. The V call is TRBV6-1, the J call TRBJ1-1; D gene unclear. The CDR3 is 14 residues long. Trimming shortened V by 2 bases and J by 1 base, and 8 bases separated the two germline ends. Germline V gene data show CDR1 as MNHNS and CDR2 as SASEGT.

There are a few counts of this clonotype. The rearrangement joins TRBV12-3 or TRBV12-4 to TRBJ1-6; no definite D call. The CDR3 is 11 amino acids. Trimming stripped 5 bases from V and 17 bases from J, with 13 bases between. The CDR3 region is CASSQTQSIHF. As DNA, the CDR3 is TGTGCCAGCAGTCAAACACAGAGCATCCACTTT.

The V and J genes are TRBV14 and TRBJ2-1, with 11 bases aligning to TRBD2. The CDR3 length is 15 residues. In germline, CDR1 is SGHDN, CDR2 FVKESK. The J segment lost 8 bases and the V segment lost 2 bases, leaving 5 bases of the junction unmatched. The CDR3 loop is CASSQSSGRRDEQFF. The DNA for the CDR3 is TGTGCCAGCAGCCAATCTAGCGGGAGGAGGGATGAGCAGTTCTTC.

This clonotype was seen more than once but under ten times. V and J are TRBV5-1 and TRBJ1-4; D is undetermined. The germline V gene has CDR1 SGHRS and CDR2 YFSETQ. The CDR3 extends over 16 amino acids. Trimming shortened V by 0 bases and J by 7 bases, and 16 bases separated the two germline ends. The DNA of the CDR3 is TGCGCCAGCAGCTTGGGGGCTGCGGGGTTGGGTGAAAAACTGTTTTTT. This codes for CASSLGAAGLGEKLFF.

This chain connects TRBV7-9 to TRBJ1-6, with a possible D match to TRBD1 (6 bases). The CDR3 totals 14 residues. V lost 1 base and J 9 bases, leaving 10 bases between the germline ends. The V gene's germline CDR1 is SEHNR and CDR2 FQNEAQ (reference sequence). The CDR3 is CASSLVQGLSPLHF. CDR3 bases: TGTGCCAGCAGCTTAGTTCAGGGGCTTTCACCCCTCCACTTT. Full variable domain (rest looked up from reference TRBV7-9 and TRBJ1-6): DTGVSQNPRHKITKRGQNVTFRCDPISEHNRLYWYRQTLGQGPEFLTYFQNEAQLEKSRLLSDRFSAERPKGSFSTLEIQRTEQGDSAMYLCASSLVQGLSPLHFGNGTRLTVT.

This clonotype was seen at least ten times. This rearrangement joins TRBV15 to TRBJ2-2; TRBD2 aligns across 8 bases. V lost 6 bases to trimming and J lost 6 bases; unmatched junction nucleotides: 3. The length of the CDR3 is 13 residues. The V gene's germline CDR1 is LNHNV and CDR2 YYDKDF (reference sequence). The CDR3 loop reads CATRTSESGELFF. CDR3 DNA: TGTGCCACCAGGACTAGCGAGTCCGGGGAGCTGTTTTTT.

A note on this clonotype: The junction and the germline gene differ at one end; a read error may be behind it. V is TRBV19 and J is TRBJ1-3, with D unclear. In germline, CDR1 is LNHDA, CDR2 SQIVND (reference sequence). The CDR3 consists of 15 residues. The CDR3 sequence: CASRASGSSGDTIYF. The CDR3 DNA sequence: TGTGCCAGTAGAGCCTCCGGGTCCTCTGGAGACACCATATATTTT.

Regarding this clonotype: Since the CDR3 does not end with the conserved phenylalanine or tryptophan, this likely comes from a read error. No DNA is shown, since the ends of the CDR3 on it are uncertain; the CDR3 is the one TCRdb lists. V gene TRBV5-1 combines with J gene TRBJ2-1; no DNA check was done on the table's D call, TRBD1. The length of the CDR3 is 8 amino acids, counting both ends. Looked up from germline, CDR1 is SGHRS and CDR2 is YFSETQ. CDR3 protein: CASSFNAR.

This clonotype was seen only a few times. An end of the junction does not agree with germline; a read error may underlie this. V and J are TRBV5-5 and TRBJ2-5; D perhaps matches TRBD2 (6 bases). This CDR3 is 17 amino acids long. Per germline, CDR1 SGHKS and CDR2 YYEKEE (reference sequence). CDR3 region: CASSMDLRDSSQETQYF. The CDR3 DNA sequence: TGTGCTAGCAGCATGGACCTCCGGGACTCATCACAAGAGACCCAGTACTTC.

The CDR3 loop reads CASSIEPGQSTDTQYF. The DNA for the CDR3 is TGCGCCAGCAGCATAGAACCGGGACAAAGCACAGATACGCAGTATTTT. The chain uses TRBV5-1 and TRBJ2-3, with D possibly TRBD1 on 6 matching bases. Trimming shortened V by 4 bases and J by 0 bases, and 15 bases separated the two germline ends. There are 16 residues in the CDR3. Per germline, CDR1 SGHRS and CDR2 YFSETQ.

This clonotype came up a few times. The J gene is TRBJ1-6, the V gene TRBV6-1, with TRBD1 matching over 7 bases. The germline V gene has CDR1 MNHNS and CDR2 SASEGT. There are 15 residues in the CDR3. V gave up 5 bases and J gave up 12 bases; unmatched junction bases: 13. The CDR3 DNA reads as TGTGCCAGCAGTCCATCGACAGGGACGGGTGTACCCCTCCACTTT. The encoded protein is CASSPSTGTGVPLHF.

This sequence joins TRBV5-5 and TRBJ1-6; 7 positions agree with TRBD1. Germline trimming cut 3 bases from V and 6 bases from J; bases unmatched to any gene: 9. The CDR3 spans 16 residues. Per the germline V gene, CDR1 is SGHKS and CDR2 is YYEKEE (reference sequence). In nucleotides, the CDR3 is TGTGCCAGCAGCTATCGCCTGACAGGGACTAATTCACCCCTCCACTTT. Translated: CASSYRLTGTNSPLHF.

This clonotype showed up just a few times. The chain links TRBV5-1 to TRBJ1-5; no firm D call. Germline V CDR1 and CDR2: SGHRS, YFSETQ. The ends were cut back, 0 bases at V and 7 bases at J, with 8 bases in the middle. CDR3 length: 13 residues. CDR3 sequence: CASSLEVGQPQHF. Here the CDR3 DNA reads TGCGCCAGCAGCTTGGAGGTTGGGCAGCCCCAGCATTTT.

Regarding this clonotype: A much larger clone lies one base from this, so it may be a read error. The CDR3 coding sequence is TGCGGCGCTAGTGTTGTTCGGGCTTTCTTT. This sequence encodes CGASVVRAFF. The chain links TRBV29-1 to TRBJ1-1; D uncertain. This CDR3 comprises 10 residues. Germline-derived CDR1 and CDR2 are SQVTM and ANQGSEA.

The J gene is TRBJ2-1, the V gene TRBV5-1; D may match TRBD1 or TRBD2 (5 bases each). Germline values: CDR1 SGHRS, CDR2 YFSETQ. The CDR3 sequence is 16 residues long. Deletions cut 5 bases from V and 0 bases from J, with 15 bases between. CDR3 residues: CASSRVGASSYNEQFF. CDR3 nucleotides: TGCGCCAGCAGTCGAGTCGGGGCTAGCTCCTACAATGAGCAGTTCTTC.